These 25 T cell receptor beta chains were sequenced from one sample in a study of OX40 agonist ivuxolimab in advanced cancers. Sequenced by immunoSEQ multiplex PCR; TCRdb stores in-frame clones only, minus some. The sample has roughly 61,000 clones, around 85% seen once. Sequenced here: CD4+ or CD8+ T cells sorted from blood, sampled in a trial of the OX40 agonist ivuxolimab. The origin of the receptors is an adult with an advanced solid tumor such as melanoma, head and neck, liver or kidney cancer.

The genes are TRBV19 and TRBJ1-1; TRBD1 matches at 8 bases. V was pared by 7 bases and J by 4 bases, with 8 bases of the junction left unmatched. Germline loops: CDR1 LNHDA, CDR2 SQIVND (reference sequence). The CDR3 totals 14 residues. CDR3 in amino acids: CASTMGQVGTEAFF. The DNA for the CDR3 is TGTGCCAGTACCATGGGACAGGTGGGCACTGAAGCTTTCTTT.

The chain links TRBV10-3 to TRBJ1-2; D is ambiguous. This CDR3 has 13 residues. The V gene lost 4 bases and the J gene lost 1 base, with 7 bases spanning the gap. The germline CDR1 and CDR2 sequences are ENHRY and SYGVKD. The CDR3 is CAISGLLNYGYTF. The CDR3 DNA reads as TGTGCCATCAGTGGGTTGCTTAACTATGGCTACACCTTC.

The J gene is TRBJ1-5, the V gene TRBV6-1; 8 bases map to TRBD1. The CDR3 runs 15 residues. The germline V gene has CDR1 MNHNS and CDR2 SASEGT. The trim removed 3 bases at V and 6 bases at J, leaving 7 bases unmatched. The CDR3 DNA is TGTGCCAGCAGTGAGGCGGGACAGGTTTTTCAGCCCCAGCATTTT. It codes for CASSEAGQVFQPQHF.

V is TRBV13 and J is TRBJ1-3; D is undetermined. The CDR3 totals 15 residues. Germline CDR1 PRHDT, CDR2 FYEKMQ (reference sequence). V was shortened by 3 bases and J by 2 bases, with 11 bases between the two germline ends. The CDR3 here is CASSFSRGTGNTIYF. As DNA, the CDR3 is TGTGCCAGCAGCTTTAGTCGGGGAACTGGAAACACCATATATTTT.

The rearrangement joins TRBV6-5 to TRBJ2-7, with D possibly being TRBD1 (5 bases). Trimming pared 2 bases from V and 3 bases from J, leaving 8 bases between. The CDR3 runs 13 residues. CDR1 is MNHEY and CDR2 is SVGAGI in the germline V gene. The CDR3 DNA is TGTGCCAGCAGTTACAGTACAGGCTACGAGCAGTACTTC. Its protein product is CASSYSTGYEQYF.

The V and J genes are TRBV6-5 and TRBJ2-7; no clear D. The CDR3 is 14 amino acids. V lost 2 bases, J lost 4 bases, and 12 bases lay in between. Germline loops: CDR1 MNHEY, CDR2 SVGAGI. CDR3 protein: CASSYQDRSYEQYF. In DNA form, the CDR3 reads TGTGCCAGCAGTTACCAGGATCGGTCGTACGAGCAGTACTTC.

The rearrangement joins TRBV5-1 to TRBJ2-5; D gene uncertain. The V and J ends lost 0 bases and 2 bases respectively, with 14 bases between them. Germline V gene sequence: CDR1 SGHRS, CDR2 YFSETQ. The CDR3 has 16 residues. This chain's CDR3 is CASSLGVDSTQETQYF. DNA of the CDR3: TGCGCCAGCAGCTTGGGGGTCGACTCGACACAAGAGACCCAGTACTTC.

The chain has TRBV28 and TRBJ1-1, with a weak D call TRBD1 (5 bases). Germline V lookup: CDR1 MDHEN, CDR2 SYDVKM. Trimming took off 2 bases at V and 4 bases at J, with 14 bases between the two ends. The CDR3 is made up of 15 amino acids. In DNA form, the CDR3 reads TGTGCCAGCAGTTTAGGGTCGTCAGGGAGCACTGAAGCTTTCTTT. As protein: CASSLGSSGSTEAFF.

V is TRBV15 and J is TRBJ2-5; the match to TRBD1 covers 8 bases. CDR3 size: 14 residues. The junction had 5 bases not matched to a gene; V was cut back by 5 bases and J by 3 bases. CDR1 is LNHNV, CDR2 YYDKDF, per germline (reference sequence). The CDR3 bases are TGTGCCACCAGCGACACAGGGGGGAAAGAGACCCAGTACTTC. Its translation is CATSDTGGKETQYF.

The CDR3 region has the DNA TGTGCCAGCACCAATCGGTGGACATTTCACAATGAGCAGTTCTTC. Translating it yields CASTNRWTFHNEQFF. The chain links TRBV6-5 to TRBJ2-1, with a tentative D call TRBD1 (5 bases). V was cut by 7 bases and J by 5 bases, with 18 bases left in between. The CDR3 consists of 15 residues. The germline gives CDR1 MNHEY, CDR2 SVGAGI.

About this clone: Distinct nucleotide sequences in the sample also encode this CDR3. The rearrangement joins TRBV20-1 to TRBJ1-2; weak D call: TRBD1 (6 bases). The CDR3 sequence is 11 residues long. Germline V gene sequence: CDR1 DFQATT, CDR2 SNEGSKA (reference sequence). Trimming shortened V by 6 bases and J by 2 bases, and 7 bases separated the two germline ends. In DNA, the CDR3 is TGCAGTGCGGACAGCAACTATGGCTACACCTTC. Its translation is CSADSNYGYTF.

In DNA, the CDR3 is TGTGCCAGCAGCTACGAGACAGGGGTGAAGAACATTCAGTACTTC. This encodes CASSYETGVKNIQYF. The chain combines TRBV7-3 with TRBJ2-4; 8 bases map to TRBD1. Per germline, CDR1 SGHTA and CDR2 FQGTGA. V shed 4 bases and J 7 bases; nucleotides not matched to a gene: 9. CDR3 length: 15 residues.

The V and J genes are TRBV6-1 and TRBJ1-4, with 10 bases fitting TRBD1. With V trimmed by 4 bases and J by 6 bases, 8 bases remained unmatched. The CDR3 contains 16 residues. Germline CDR1 MNHNS, CDR2 SASEGT. CDR3 nucleotides: TGTGCCAGCAGTGCTTACTCCGGGACAGGGGATGAAAAACTGTTTTTT. Protein sequence: CASSAYSGTGDEKLFF.

The gene calls are TRBV6-6 and TRBJ1-1, with D maybe TRBD1 (6 bases). Germline loops: CDR1 MNHNY, CDR2 SVGAGI (reference sequence). Trimming left V 4 bases short and J 9 bases short, with 18 bases between. This CDR3 region has 14 residues. Here the CDR3 reads CASSSRKGDGKAFF. DNA of the CDR3: TGTGCCAGCAGTTCCCGAAAGGGGGATGGAAAAGCTTTCTTT.

The chain joins TRBV10-2 to TRBJ2-1; perhaps D is TRBD1 or TRBD2 (5 bases each). The CDR3 totals 13 residues. The germline V gene has CDR1 WSHSY and CDR2 SAAADI. V shed 8 bases and J shed 5 bases, with 13 bases lying between them. CDR3 coding DNA: TGCGCCAGCGGCCGGGACGCAAACAATGAGCAGTTCTTC. Residues: CASGRDANNEQFF.

This clone appeared a single time. CDR3 in amino acids: CSAFKGETQYF. Here the CDR3 DNA reads TGCAGTGCTTTTAAAGGGGAGACCCAGTACTTC. The V call is TRBV20-1, the J call TRBJ2-5; the D is unclear. Germline V CDR1 and CDR2: DFQATT, SNEGSKA (reference sequence). There are 11 residues in the CDR3. Deletions cut 5 bases from V and 5 bases from J, with 9 bases between.

This chain uses TRBV28 with TRBJ1-1; 7 bases align to TRBD1. This CDR3 is built from 12 residues. The ends lost 6 bases at V and 8 bases at J; junction bases unmatched: 6. Germline V gene lookup returns CDR1 MDHEN and CDR2 SYDVKM. The CDR3: CASSQDRREAFF. The DNA of the CDR3 is TGTGCCAGCAGCCAGGACAGGCGCGAAGCTTTCTTT.

The chain combines TRBV18 with TRBJ1-5; tentative D call: TRBD1 (6 bases). The CDR3 covers 14 residues. Germline V lookup: CDR1 KGHSH, CDR2 LQKENI. Trimming pared 2 bases from V and 4 bases from J, leaving 9 bases between. This CDR3 is CASSPGGGNQPQHF. CDR3 coding DNA: TGTGCCAGCTCACCAGGAGGGGGGAATCAGCCCCAGCATTTT.

This clone occurred once. The chain links TRBV5-5 to TRBJ1-5; 7 nucleotides align to TRBD1. With V trimmed by 2 bases and J by 1 base, 6 bases remained unmatched. Germline CDR1 reads SGHKS; CDR2 reads YYEKEE (reference sequence). The CDR3 is 16 residues long. The CDR3 is CASSFRAGQSNQPQHF. CDR3 DNA sequence: TGTGCCAGCAGCTTCAGGGCGGGACAGAGCAATCAGCCCCAGCATTTT.

Written as DNA, the CDR3 is TGTGCCAGCAGCCTGGGGCAGGGGTATCTCACCTTC. Amino acid sequence: CASSLGQGYLTF. The V and J genes are TRBV9 and TRBJ1-2; D may be TRBD1 (6 bases). Trimming removed 4 bases at V and 13 bases at J, with 17 bases between. The CDR3 loop spans 12 amino acids. CDR1 is SGDLS, CDR2 YYNGEE, per germline.

The chain joins TRBV28 to TRBJ2-5; 8 bases line up with TRBD2. The CDR3 spans 15 residues. CDR1 is MDHEN and CDR2 is SYDVKM in the germline V gene. J was trimmed by 5 bases and V by 5 bases; bases with no gene match: 10. The CDR3 region has the DNA TGTGCCAGCAGTGGCTTAGCGGGGAGAGGGGAGACCCAGTACTTC. It translates to CASSGLAGRGETQYF.

This clone was observed a handful of times. The CDR3 here is CASSPRDTEAFF. The CDR3 DNA reads as TGTGCCAGCAGCCCCCGGGACACTGAAGCTTTCTTT. The chain combines TRBV7-9 with TRBJ1-1; no clear D. V lost 5 bases, J lost 3 bases, and 7 bases lay in between. Per the germline V gene, CDR1 is SEHNR and CDR2 is FQNEAQ (reference sequence). This CDR3 spans 12 amino acids.

This chain joins TRBV2 and TRBJ1-1; D remains ambiguous. The length of the CDR3 is 12 residues. CDR1 SNHLY and CDR2 FYNNEI come from the germline V gene. Trimming removed 8 bases from V and 0 bases from J, with 7 bases in between. The CDR3 DNA follows: TGTGCCAGCGGCCGGGTGAACACTGAAGCTTTCTTT. This codes for CASGRVNTEAFF. Full variable domain (outside the CDR3, taken from reference TRBV2 and TRBJ1-1): EPEVTQTPSHQVTQMGQEVILRCVPISNHLYFYWYRQILGQKVEFLVSFYNNEISEKSEIFDDQFSVERPDGSNFTLKIRSTKLEDSAMYFCASGRVNTEAFFGQGTRLTVV.

The chain links TRBV5-1 to TRBJ1-3; D possibly corresponds to TRBD1 (6 bases). The CDR3 sequence is 14 residues long. The ends were cut back, 2 bases at V and 3 bases at J, with 9 bases in the middle. The germline V gene encodes CDR1 SGHRS and CDR2 YFSETQ. The CDR3 protein is CASSLTTGGNTIYF. The CDR3 DNA is TGCGCCAGCAGCTTAACGACAGGTGGAAACACCATATATTTT.

This clone was seen once. J is TRBJ2-7 and V is TRBV6-4; D unclear. V shed 6 bases and J shed 3 bases, with 9 bases lying between them. The CDR3 is 12 amino acids. Per the germline V gene, CDR1 is MRHNA and CDR2 is SNTAGT. In DNA, the CDR3 is TGTGCCAGCAGGGTTTTATACTACGAGCAGTACTTC. It yields the protein CASRVLYYEQYF.